This T cell receptor beta chain was retrieved from a study of CXCR3-negative and CXCR3-positive naive CD8 T cells. UMI-labeled 5' RACE TRB cDNA libraries were prepared from the cells. TCRdb reprocessed the 5' RACE reads, with one entry per CDR3 protein and no DNA. Its listing shows some 150,000 distinct CDR3 sequences. As for this clonotype: Its target is not known.

General study findings and limits: Comparably high diversity marked both naive subsets, whereas memory CD8+ cells had much lower diversity. CXCR3 expression partially decreased after cryopreservation; most assays used fresh PBMCs. Similar TRBV-TRBJ usage was seen in naive cells (both CXCR3-negative and CXCR3-positive), but memory cells differed. CXCR3-positive naive cells had TRB CDR3s that were more hydrophobic than CXCR3-negative naive cells had.

The germline V gene encodes CDR1 SGHVS and CDR2 FNYEAQ. The CDR3 loop spans 16 amino acids. Sample: naive CXCR3+ CD8+ T cells from blood. Documented subset: CD45RO-CCR7+CD27+CD95- naive CD8+ T cells expressing CXCR3 (TNR3+). The sequence was collected from a human donor in good health. Some clones in this sample may be carry-over from other donors' samples. The chain uses TRBV7-6 and TRBJ2-2; TCRdb's assignment of TRBD2 cannot be checked, as there is no DNA. The CDR3 is CASSLARTSNTGELFF.